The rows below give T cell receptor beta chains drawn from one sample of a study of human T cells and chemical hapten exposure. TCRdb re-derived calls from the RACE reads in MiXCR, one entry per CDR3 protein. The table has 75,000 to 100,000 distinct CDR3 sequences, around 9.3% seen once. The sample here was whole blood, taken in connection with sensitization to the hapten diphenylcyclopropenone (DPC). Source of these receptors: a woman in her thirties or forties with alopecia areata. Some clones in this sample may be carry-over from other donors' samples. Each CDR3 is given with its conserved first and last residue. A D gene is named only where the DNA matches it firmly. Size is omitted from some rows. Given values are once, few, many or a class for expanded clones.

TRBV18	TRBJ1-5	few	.	TGTGCCAGCTCACCACTCCGTGGTGATGAGCAGCCCCAGCATTTT	CASSPLRGDEQPQHF
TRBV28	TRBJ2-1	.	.	TGTGCCAGCAGTTTCATCGGGGGGCATGAGCAGTTCTTC	CASSFIGGHEQFF
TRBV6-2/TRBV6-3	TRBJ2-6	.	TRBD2	TGTGCCAGCAGTTACTCGAGACTAGCGGGAGGGCCCTATGGGGCCAACGTCCTGACTTTC	CASSYSRLAGGPYGANVLTF
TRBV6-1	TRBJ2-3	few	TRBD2	TGTGCCAGCGGGGCGGGGAGGGAAACAGATACGCAGTATTTT	CASGAGRETDTQYF
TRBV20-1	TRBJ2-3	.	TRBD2	TGCAGTGCTAGACCCTCCGGGACTAGCGGCGGAGATACGCAGTATTTT	CSARPSGTSGGDTQYF
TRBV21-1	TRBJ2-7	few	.	TGTGCCAGCAGCTCACGGACAGGGGATACTACCTACGAGCAGTACTTC	CASSSRTGDTTYEQYF
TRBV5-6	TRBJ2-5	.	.	TGTGCCAGCAGCTTGGGGGGAGTGGAGACCCAGTACTTC	CASSLGGVETQYF
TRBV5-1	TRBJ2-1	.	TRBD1	TGCGCCAGCAGCCCAAGAGGGGACAGGTACAATGAGCAGTTCTTC	CASSPRGDRYNEQFF
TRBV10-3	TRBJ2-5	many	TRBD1	TGTGCCATCAGCGCCTCGGACAGGGGTGAGACCCAGTACTTC	CAISASDRGETQYF
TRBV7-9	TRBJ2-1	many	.	TGTGCCAGCAGCTTAGGCCTACAAGGGGCGCTGTACAATGAGCAGTTCTTC	CASSLGLQGALYNEQFF
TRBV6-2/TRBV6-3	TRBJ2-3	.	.	TGTGCCAGCAGTCAAGTCGGAGATACGCAGTATTTT	CASSQVGDTQYF
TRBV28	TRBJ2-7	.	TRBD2	TGTGCCAGCAGTAAGCGGGAGTTCACCTACGAGCAGTACTTC	CASSKREFTYEQYF
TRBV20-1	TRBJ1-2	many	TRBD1	TGCAGTGCTGACCGACAGGGGGCTTATGGCTACACCTTC	CSADRQGAYGYTF
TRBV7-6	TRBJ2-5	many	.	TGTGCCAGCAGCTCTACGGAGACCCAGTACTTC	CASSSTETQYF
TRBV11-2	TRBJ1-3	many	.	TGTGCCAGCAGCCGGATTTCTGGAAACACCATATATTTT	CASSRISGNTIYF
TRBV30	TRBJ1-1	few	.	TGTGCCTGGAGTGTAGGGGACGGAATCATGAACACTGAAGCTTTCTTT	CAWSVGDGIMNTEAFF
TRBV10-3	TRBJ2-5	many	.	TGTGCCACAACTCGGGGGCCCAAGGAGACCCAGTACTTC	CATTRGPKETQYF
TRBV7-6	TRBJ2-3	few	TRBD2	TGTGCCAGCAGCTTAGAGGGGACTAGCCCAGATACGCAGTATTTT	CASSLEGTSPDTQYF
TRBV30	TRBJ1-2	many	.	TGTGCCTGGAGCGGCTATGGCTACACCTTC	CAWSGYGYTF
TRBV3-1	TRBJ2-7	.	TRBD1	TGTGCCAGCAGCCTCCGAACCTGGCATGGACAGGGGGCGCCGGGTGAGCAGTACTTC	CASSLRTWHGQGAPGEQYF
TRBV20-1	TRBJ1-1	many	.	TGCAGTGCTAGTCGGGGGGACACTGAAGCTTTCTTT	CSASRGDTEAFF
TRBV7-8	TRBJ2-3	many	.	TGTGCCAGCAGCTTTAGCGGAGGCGGGACAGATACGCAGTATTTT	CASSFSGGGTDTQYF
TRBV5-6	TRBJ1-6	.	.	TGTGCCAGCAGCTCGGACATAGGAGGGTTCTCCTATAATTCACCCCTCCACTTT	CASSSDIGGFSYNSPLHF
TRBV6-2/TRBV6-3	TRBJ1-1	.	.	TGTGCCAGCAGTTGGGCAGGGTTGGAAACTGAAGCTTTCTTT	CASSWAGLETEAFF
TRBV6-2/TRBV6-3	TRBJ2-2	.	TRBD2	TGTGCCAGCAGTGGTAGCGGGGATAGAAACACCGGGGAGCTGTTTTTT	CASSGSGDRNTGELFF
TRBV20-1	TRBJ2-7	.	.	TGCAGTGTCCCGGGCCCTACCTCCTACGAGCAGTACTTC	CSVPGPTSYEQYF
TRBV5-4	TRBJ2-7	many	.	TGTGCCAGCAGTTTCCCAGGGACTGGGGGCTCCTACGAGCAGTACTTC	CASSFPGTGGSYEQYF
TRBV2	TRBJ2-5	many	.	TGTGCCAGCAGTACTCGGGTTGATGAGACCCAGTACTTC	CASSTRVDETQYF